Shown below are 30 T cell receptor beta chains from a single sample sequenced in a study of blood T cell repertoires in COVID-19. Assay used: immunoSEQ multiplex PCR; TCRdb lists only in-frame clones, some missing. The sample contains 70,000 or so clones, 85% to 90% of which appear only once. Source material: peripheral blood. The receptors come from a human donor in a cohort sampled during active COVID-19.

This rearrangement joins TRBV4-2 to TRBJ1-6; D not certain. This CDR3 contains 17 residues. Looked up from germline, CDR1 is LGHNA and CDR2 is YNFKEQ. The ends were cut back, 4 bases at V and 0 bases at J, with 13 bases in the middle. The CDR3 loop reads CASSLDPGHSYNSPLHF. The CDR3 DNA reads as TGTGCCAGCAGCCTAGACCCAGGTCACTCCTATAATTCACCCCTCCACTTT.

The chain uses TRBV24-1 and TRBJ2-2; a possible D gene is TRBD2 (5 bases). This CDR3 is built from 13 residues. V was trimmed by 6 bases and J by 7 bases, leaving 11 bases between them. Germline V CDR1 and CDR2: KGHDR, SFDVKD. The DNA for the CDR3 is TGTGCCACCAGTTCTCAGGAGGACGGGGAGCTGTTTTTT. Protein product: CATSSQEDGELFF.

The chain employs TRBV5-1 and TRBJ1-2; the D gene is possibly TRBD1 (5 bases). The V end lost 0 bases, the J end lost 4 bases, and 10 bases lay between the germline ends. The length of the CDR3 is 14 residues. Germline loops: CDR1 SGHRS, CDR2 YFSETQ. CDR3 nucleotide sequence: TGCGCCAGCAGCTTGGTGGACACCCTCTATGGCTACACCTTC. Amino acid sequence: CASSLVDTLYGYTF.

The chain uses TRBV2 and TRBJ1-1, with D possibly TRBD1 on 6 matching bases. CDR1 SNHLY and CDR2 FYNNEI come from the germline V gene. There are 17 residues in the CDR3. Trimming took off 2 bases at V and 0 bases at J, with 16 bases between the two ends. CDR3 sequence (DNA): TGTGCCAGCAGTGAAAGGGGGGGGCCATATATGAACACTGAAGCTTTCTTT. Translating it yields CASSERGGPYMNTEAFF.

The chain links TRBV12-3 or TRBV12-4 to TRBJ2-7, with D uncertain. The CDR3 extends over 12 amino acids. V was shortened by 3 bases and J by 3 bases, with 6 bases between the two germline ends. The CDR3 bases are TGTGCCAGCAGTTTTAAGCACTACGAGCAGTACGTC. Protein sequence: CASSFKHYEQYV.

The chain combines TRBV5-1 with TRBJ2-5, with D hard to call. The CDR3 extends over 14 amino acids. Per germline, CDR1 SGHRS and CDR2 YFSETQ. Between the trimmed V and J ends, which lost 0 bases and 2 bases, there was a span of 8 bases. CDR3 sequence (DNA): TGCGCCAGCAGCTTGGGGAGTGGGCAAGAGACCCAGTACTTC. Its translation: CASSLGSGQETQYF.

This clone was detected once. The V gene is TRBV9, the J gene TRBJ2-1; 13 bases line up with TRBD2. The CDR3 consists of 20 residues. The germline V gene has CDR1 SGDLS and CDR2 YYNGEE. V trimming: 2 bases; J trimming: 4 bases; junction bases outside the gene matches: 15. The CDR3 DNA is TGTGCCAGCAGCGTGGATGGACTAGCGGGAGAAGGGGTTCGTTACAATGAGCAGTTCTTC. It codes for CASSVDGLAGEGVRYNEQFF.

Regarding this clone: The junction does not match germline at one end; this may be a read error. The CDR3 protein is CASSQDPAASKSF. As DNA, the CDR3 is TGCGCCAGCAGCCAAGATCCGGCGGCGTCCAAAAGTTTT. The gene calls are TRBV4-1 and TRBJ1-4; D remains unclear. The germline V gene encodes CDR1 MGHRA and CDR2 YSYEKL. The CDR3 is 13 residues long.

J is TRBJ2-7 and V is TRBV5-1; 8 bases match TRBD2. The CDR3 runs 14 residues. Per germline, CDR1 SGHRS and CDR2 YFSETQ. The V gene end was trimmed by 2 bases and the J gene end by 5 bases; junction bases not matched to a gene: 6. This CDR3 reads CASSLREGYDEQYF. Written as DNA, the CDR3 is TGCGCCAGCAGCTTACGGGAGGGCTACGACGAGCAGTACTTC.

This sequence joins TRBV3-1 (or the pseudogene TRBV3-2) and TRBJ1-2; D is uncertain. CDR1 is LGHDT and CDR2 is YNNKEL in the germline V gene (reference sequence). The CDR3 length is 13 residues. With 1 base removed from V and 6 bases from J, the gap between germline ends came to 9 bases. The CDR3 DNA reads as TGTGCCAGCAGCCAAGTTAATCAGGATGGCTACACCTTC. It encodes CASSQVNQDGYTF.

Within the sample, this clone is medium-sized. V and J are TRBV5-6 and TRBJ2-5; D is unclear. The germline V gene has CDR1 SGHDT and CDR2 YYEEEE. V was cut by 2 bases and J by 3 bases, with 11 bases left in between. The CDR3 is 14 amino acids. CDR3 coding DNA: TGTGCCAGCAGCTTCGGGTCTGAGGAAGAGACCCAGTACTTC. Amino acids: CASSFGSEEETQYF.

The chain couples TRBV6-6 to TRBJ1-2; 7 bases are a match to TRBD1. The junction had 5 bases not matched to a gene; V was cut back by 2 bases and J by 2 bases. Per the germline V gene, CDR1 is MNHNY and CDR2 is SVGAGI (reference sequence). This CDR3 region has 15 residues. The CDR3, as DNA: TGTGCCAGCAGTTACCCCGAACAGGGGAACTATGGCTACACCTTC. Translated, it gives CASSYPEQGNYGYTF.

Only one count was recorded for this clone. The chain links TRBV2 to TRBJ2-7; 8 nucleotides match TRBD1. Germline V gives CDR1 SNHLY, CDR2 FYNNEI. With 1 base clipped from V and 5 bases from J, the junction kept 10 bases outside the gene matches. This CDR3 comprises 16 residues. CDR3 nucleotide sequence: TGTGCCAGCAGTGAAGGCCGGACAGGGAATGGCCACGAGCAGTACTTC. Amino acid sequence: CASSEGRTGNGHEQYF.

V and J are TRBV19 and TRBJ1-5; the match to TRBD1 covers 7 bases. The CDR3 is 14 residues long. The germline CDR1 and CDR2 sequences are LNHDA and SQIVND (reference sequence). Unmatched junction bases numbered 8, after V lost 8 bases and J lost 4 bases. The CDR3: CASSGQRPNQPQHF. CDR3 in DNA: TGTGCCAGTTCGGGACAGCGCCCTAATCAGCCCCAGCATTTT.

The gene calls are TRBV11-2 and TRBJ2-7, with 11 bases lining up with TRBD2. Germline CDR1 reads SGHAT; CDR2 reads FQNNGV. The CDR3 contains 14 residues. Trimming took 3 bases from V and 3 from J; bases not matched to a gene: 1. The CDR3 sequence is CASSFTSGSYEQYV. CDR3 bases: TGTGCCAGCAGCTTCACTAGCGGGAGCTACGAGCAGTACGTC.

The chain combines TRBV5-6 with TRBJ2-3, with TRBD1 matching over 8 bases. Germline CDR1 and CDR2: SGHDT and YYEEEE. The ends lost 3 bases at V and 7 bases at J; junction bases unmatched: 4. This CDR3 spans 13 amino acids. The CDR3 protein is CASSSTGDNTQYF. The CDR3 DNA reads as TGTGCCAGCAGCTCGACAGGGGATAATACGCAGTATTTT.

This chain joins TRBV2 and TRBJ2-7; D is uncertain. This CDR3 is 11 amino acids long. From germline, CDR1 is SNHLY and CDR2 FYNNEI. V lost 6 bases to trimming and J lost 3 bases, with 6 bases between them. The DNA for the CDR3 is TGTGCCAGCAGATACAACTACGAGCAGTACTTC. It encodes CASRYNYEQYF.

This clone has just one count. The rearrangement uses TRBV24-1 and TRBJ1-5, with 9 bases fitting TRBD1. Germline lookup yields CDR1 KGHDR and CDR2 SFDVKD. The V and J ends lost 5 bases and 10 bases, in that order; junction bases with no gene match: 8. The CDR3 sequence is 14 residues long. The CDR3, as DNA: TGTGCCACCAGTGGCCCCGGACAGGGGATCCCCCAGCATTTT. It encodes CATSGPGQGIPQHF.

This clone has a handful of counts. This chain uses TRBV11-2 with TRBJ1-3; D unresolved. V lost 8 bases to trimming and J lost 2 bases, with 10 bases between them. The germline V gene encodes CDR1 SGHAT and CDR2 FQNNGV. The CDR3 is 13 amino acids. CDR3 residues: CASATQAGNTIYF. The CDR3 nucleotides are TGTGCCAGCGCCACTCAGGCTGGAAACACCATATATTTT. Combining the CDR3 with reference TRBV11-2 and TRBJ1-3 gives the whole variable domain EAGVAQSPRYKIIEKRQSVAFWCNPISGHATLYWYQQILGQGPKLLIQFQNNGVVDDSQLPKDRFSAERLKGVDSTLKIQPAKLEDSAVYLCASATQAGNTIYFGEGSWLTVV.

The J gene is TRBJ2-3, the V gene TRBV19; 9 nucleotides match TRBD1. From germline, CDR1 is LNHDA and CDR2 SQIVND (reference sequence). V shed 7 bases, J shed 2 bases, and the junction held 7 bases outside the gene matches. The CDR3 totals 15 residues. CDR3 DNA sequence: TGTGCCAGTAACCCGGGACAGGGAGACACAGATACGCAGTATTTT. As protein: CASNPGQGDTDTQYF. The full variable domain, in which reference TRBV19 and TRBJ2-3 provide the parts outside the CDR3, is DGGITQSPKYLFRKEGQNVTLSCEQNLNHDAMYWYRQDPGQGLRLIYYSQIVNDFQKGDIAEGYSVSREKKESFPLTVTSAQKNPTAFYLCASNPGQGDTDTQYFGPGTRLTVL.

This clone was seen once. This sequence joins TRBV11-3 and TRBJ2-7; 9 bases are a match to TRBD2. The CDR3 runs 14 residues. Per germline, CDR1 SGHNT and CDR2 YENEEA. V was pared by 1 base and J by 6 bases, with 4 bases of the junction left unmatched. The CDR3 spells CASSLGAGGPEQYF. The CDR3 DNA reads TGTGCCAGCAGCTTAGGAGCGGGAGGCCCCGAGCAGTACTTC.

The chain joins TRBV28 to TRBJ2-3; D is perhaps TRBD1 (5 bases). This CDR3 has 13 residues. Germline values: CDR1 MDHEN, CDR2 SYDVKM. The V end was cut by 3 bases, the J end by 2 bases, with 6 bases between. The CDR3 region is CASSFGHTDTQYF. CDR3 DNA: TGTGCCAGCAGTTTTGGACACACAGATACGCAGTATTTT.

The genes are TRBV10-2 and TRBJ2-1, with TRBD2 identical over 10 bases. Germline lookup yields CDR1 WSHSY and CDR2 SAAADI. V shed 7 bases and J 5 bases; nucleotides not matched to a gene: 8. The CDR3 sequence is 15 residues long. CDR3 in amino acids: CASKLGAGGNNEQFF. CDR3 nucleotide sequence: TGCGCCAGCAAGCTGGGAGCGGGAGGGAACAATGAGCAGTTCTTC.

The chain combines TRBV27 with TRBJ2-2; 8 nucleotides line up with TRBD2. Germline V gene sequence: CDR1 MNHEY, CDR2 SMNVEV (reference sequence). This CDR3 region has 11 residues. The chain's CDR3 is CAAGGRGELFF. In DNA, the CDR3 is TGTGCGGCGGGAGGCCGCGGGGAGCTGTTTTTT.

This rearrangement joins TRBV2 to TRBJ2-7; weak D call: TRBD2 (6 bases). V was shortened by 6 bases and J by 6 bases, with 18 bases between the two germline ends. Germline values: CDR1 SNHLY, CDR2 FYNNEI. The CDR3 is 14 residues long. This chain's CDR3 is CASSPMGGLGEQYF. Written as DNA, the CDR3 is TGTGCCAGCAGCCCCATGGGGGGTTTGGGCGAGCAGTACTTC.

This chain connects TRBV5-1 to TRBJ1-4; the match to TRBD1 covers 7 bases. The CDR3 covers 16 residues. The trim removed 0 bases at V and 4 bases at J, leaving 6 bases unmatched. The germline gives CDR1 SGHRS, CDR2 YFSETQ. The CDR3 DNA sequence: TGCGCCAGCAGCTTGGGATCCCAGGGGGGTAATGAAAAACTGTTTTTT. Its protein is CASSLGSQGGNEKLFF. Drawing the rest from reference TRBV5-1 and TRBJ1-4, the complete variable domain is KAGVTQTPRYLIKTRGQQVTLSCSPISGHRSVSWYQQTPGQGLQFLFEYFSETQRNKGNFPGRFSGRQFSNSRSEMNVSTLELGDSALYLCASSLGSQGGNEKLFFGSGTQLSVL.

V and J are TRBV6-6 and TRBJ2-3; 7 bases agree with TRBD1. Trimming at V came to 7 bases and at J to 2 bases, leaving 9 bases not matched to a gene. The CDR3 has 15 amino acids. CDR1 and CDR2 from the germline V gene are MNHNY and SVGAGI (reference sequence). DNA of the CDR3: TGTGCCAGCACCAGAAGGGACAGCTCCACAGATACGCAGTATTTT. Protein: CASTRRDSSTDTQYF.

The chain combines TRBV10-2 with TRBJ1-3, with TRBD1 matching over 7 bases. CDR1 is WSHSY, CDR2 SAAADI, per germline. The CDR3 is made up of 14 amino acids. V was clipped by 7 bases and J by 0 bases; unmatched bases: 3. CDR3 protein: CASTGTASGNTIYF. Here the CDR3 DNA reads TGCGCCAGCACCGGGACAGCCTCTGGAAACACCATATATTTT.

This clone was observed a single time. This sequence joins TRBV13 and TRBJ2-2; the match to TRBD2 covers 12 bases. The CDR3 has 15 residues. Germline V gene lookup returns CDR1 PRHDT and CDR2 FYEKMQ (reference sequence). V trimming: 5 bases; J trimming: 6 bases; junction bases outside the gene matches: 4. The CDR3 sequence: CASSLASGRAGELFF. The CDR3 nucleotides are TGTGCCAGCAGCCTCGCTAGCGGGAGGGCCGGGGAGCTGTTTTTT.

Only a few counts were recorded for this clone. The chain links TRBV19 to TRBJ1-1; 9 bases match TRBD1. Germline trimming cut 4 bases from V and 5 bases from J; bases unmatched to any gene: 5. Per germline, CDR1 LNHDA and CDR2 SQIVND (reference sequence). The CDR3 totals 14 residues. The CDR3 DNA follows: TGTGCCAGTAGTACGACAGGGGGGTGGACTGAAGCTTTCTTT. Protein sequence: CASSTTGGWTEAFF.